This TCR beta chain was sequenced during a study of a mutant IDH1 vaccine in newly diagnosed glioma. About this clone: Its antigen is not known.

Study-level results: Vaccination elicited immune responses in approximately 92% of patients.

Stated time point: week 23, last vaccination. Doses consisted of 300 ug of mutant IDH1 20-mer peptide each, paired with topical imiquimod. Data came from immunoSEQ multiplex PCR; TCRdb stores just in-frame clones and leaves some out. The sample shows approximately 44,000 clones, around 90% of them seen only once. The germline V gene has CDR1 DFQATT and CDR2 SNEGSKA (reference sequence). This CDR3 is built from 11 residues. V was trimmed by 5 bases and J by 6 bases, leaving 9 bases between them. Material: PBMCs, obtained from a glioma patient whose treatment included an IDH1 peptide vaccine. The origin of this receptor is a man over 45 with glioma. The rearrangement joins TRBV20-1 to TRBJ2-3; perhaps TRBD1 as D (6 bases). CDR3 in amino acids: CSASRGDTQYF. The CDR3 DNA follows: TGCAGTGCTTCAAGGGGGGATACGCAGTATTTT.